Below are 13 T cell receptor beta chains sequenced from a single sample in a study of T cell responses to AZD1222 COVID-19 vaccine. The assay was immunoSEQ multiplex PCR, and TCRdb's table has in-frame clones only and misses some. The data contain 80,000 or so clones, roughly 90% of them seen just once; the ten biggest clones take up around 5.3%. The sample here was peripheral blood, taken on day 0 of AZD1222 vaccination. The receptors stem from an adult in good health.

The genes are TRBV6-6 and TRBJ2-7; perhaps TRBD2 as D (7 bases). The V and J ends lost 4 bases and 9 bases respectively, with 10 bases between them. Germline values: CDR1 MNHNY, CDR2 SVGAGI (reference sequence). The CDR3 is made up of 11 amino acids. CDR3 residues: CASSWEGGQYF. The CDR3 bases are TGTGCCAGCAGTTGGGAGGGGGGGCAGTACTTC.

The chain has TRBV5-1 and TRBJ1-6; no clear D gene. Per the germline V gene, CDR1 is SGHRS and CDR2 is YFSETQ. The CDR3 runs to 14 residues. Trimming took off 0 bases at V and 6 bases at J, with 7 bases between the two ends. The CDR3 DNA follows: TGCGCCAGCAGCTTGGGGGAAAGTAATTCACCCCTCCACTTT. Translated, it gives CASSLGESNSPLHF.

This clone was seen just once. The chain links TRBV27 to TRBJ1-1; D is perhaps TRBD1 (6 bases). There are 14 residues in the CDR3. V was clipped by 3 bases and J by 4 bases, with 12 bases between them. The germline gives CDR1 MNHEY, CDR2 SMNVEV (reference sequence). For the CDR3, the DNA is TGTGCCAGCAGTTTCCTCGGACAGTCCACTGAAGCTTTCTTT. As protein: CASSFLGQSTEAFF.

The chain employs TRBV6-2 or TRBV6-3 and TRBJ2-5; D gene uncertain. CDR3 length equals 13 residues. Looked up from germline, CDR1 is MNHEY and CDR2 is SVGEGT. The V end was cut by 5 bases, the J end by 3 bases, with 10 bases between. The CDR3 here is CASSRVEEETQYF. The CDR3 DNA sequence: TGTGCCAGCAGTCGGGTGGAAGAAGAGACCCAGTACTTC.

This clone was detected once. The chain has TRBV2 and TRBJ1-5; no clear D. The V end lost 4 bases, the J end lost 5 bases, and 12 bases lay between the germline ends. This CDR3 spans 14 amino acids. Germline V gives CDR1 SNHLY, CDR2 FYNNEI. This CDR3 is CASSANGIDQPQHF. DNA of the CDR3: TGTGCCAGCAGTGCAAACGGGATCGATCAGCCCCAGCATTTT.

V gene TRBV3-1 (or the pseudogene TRBV3-2) combines with J gene TRBJ1-6, with D unresolved. CDR1 is LGHDT and CDR2 is YNNKEL in the germline V gene (reference sequence). CDR3 length: 15 amino acids. V lost 9 bases to trimming and J lost 7 bases, with 19 bases between them. The CDR3 bases are TGTGCCAGTCGCGTTTGGTCGTTGGGCAATTCACCCCTCCACTTT. It codes for CASRVWSLGNSPLHF.

The chain uses TRBV7-9 and TRBJ1-3; 9 bases fit TRBD1. J was trimmed by 7 bases and V by 3 bases; bases with no gene match: 1. CDR3 length: 13 residues. Germline V gene sequence: CDR1 SEHNR, CDR2 FQNEAQ (reference sequence). The DNA of the CDR3 is TGTGCCAGCAGCTTCGACAGGGGGAACACCATATATTTT. Its protein product is CASSFDRGNTIYF.

This sequence joins TRBV7-2 and TRBJ2-3; 7 positions agree with TRBD2. V was pared by 2 bases and J by 0 bases, with 8 bases of the junction left unmatched. Germline-derived CDR1 and CDR2 are SGHTA and FQGNSA. The CDR3 runs 17 residues. This chain's CDR3 is CASSLLLAAVSTDTQYF. The CDR3, as DNA: TGTGCCAGCAGCTTACTCCTAGCGGCCGTGAGCACAGATACGCAGTATTTT.

This clone was observed once. This CDR3 is CASKPGPTGEQYF. In DNA form, the CDR3 reads TGTGCCAGTAAGCCGGGACCTACGGGGGAGCAGTACTTC. V is TRBV7-6 and J is TRBJ2-7; D may correspond to TRBD1 or TRBD2 (5 bases each). CDR1 SGHVS and CDR2 FNYEAQ come from the germline V gene. The CDR3 runs 13 residues. Trimming shortened V by 9 bases and J by 7 bases, and 19 bases separated the two germline ends.

J is TRBJ1-6 and V is TRBV30; possible D gene TRBD1, 6 bases. V shed 8 bases and J shed 6 bases, with 23 bases lying between them. The CDR3 is 16 residues long. Germline V CDR1 and CDR2: GTSNPN, SVGIG (reference sequence). The CDR3 reads CAGVGQGPPLNSPLHF. In nucleotides, the CDR3 is TGTGCCGGAGTTGGGCAGGGGCCGCCCCTTAATTCACCCCTCCACTTT.

CDR3 protein: CASHQTTGRSGYTF. Written as DNA, the CDR3 is TGTGCCAGCCACCAAACCACAGGGAGAAGTGGCTACACCTTC. V and J are TRBV2 and TRBJ1-2; D is possibly TRBD1 (6 bases). The CDR3 spans 14 residues. Germline V gene sequence: CDR1 SNHLY, CDR2 FYNNEI. V dropped 8 bases and J dropped 7 bases, with 20 bases sitting between them.

The chain carries TRBV20-1 and TRBJ1-5; TRBD1 matches at 8 bases. V was clipped by 3 bases and J by 4 bases; unmatched bases: 8. The germline gives CDR1 DFQATT, CDR2 SNEGSKA (reference sequence). This CDR3 is 15 amino acids long. The CDR3 region has the DNA TGCAGTGCTAGTAGGCAGGGGGCAACGAATCAGCCCCAGCATTTT. Translated: CSASRQGATNQPQHF.

V is TRBV2 and J is TRBJ1-2; 7 nucleotides agree with TRBD1. The germline CDR1 and CDR2 sequences are SNHLY and FYNNEI. This CDR3 is built from 14 residues. The junction had 7 bases not matched to a gene; V was cut back by 9 bases and J by 0 bases. The CDR3 here is CASLRDSPNYGYTF. CDR3 in DNA: TGTGCCAGTTTAAGGGACAGTCCTAACTATGGCTACACCTTC.